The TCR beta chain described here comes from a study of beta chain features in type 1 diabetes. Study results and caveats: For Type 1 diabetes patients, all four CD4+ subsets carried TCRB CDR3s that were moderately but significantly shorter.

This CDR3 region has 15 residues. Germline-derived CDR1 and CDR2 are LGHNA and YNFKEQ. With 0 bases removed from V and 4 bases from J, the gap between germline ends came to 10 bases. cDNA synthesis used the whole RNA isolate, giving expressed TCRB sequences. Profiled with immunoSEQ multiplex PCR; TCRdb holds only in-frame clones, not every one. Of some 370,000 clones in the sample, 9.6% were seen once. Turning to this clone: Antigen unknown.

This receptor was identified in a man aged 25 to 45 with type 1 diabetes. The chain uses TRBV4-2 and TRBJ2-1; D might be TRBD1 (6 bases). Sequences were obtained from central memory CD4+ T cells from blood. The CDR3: CASSQDWTVYNEQFF. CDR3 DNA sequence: TGTGCCAGCAGCCAAGATTGGACAGTTTACAATGAGCAGTTCTTC.